The clone carrying this T cell receptor beta chain qualifies as medium-sized. Its antigen is unidentified. The data stem from a study of molecular identifiers for immune sequencing clone quantification. Study at large: Sequencing covered four of five parts into which replicate RNA from around 20,000 or 100,000 naive CD8 cells was split.

The CDR3 covers 16 residues. V lost 2 bases and J lost 7, with 21 bases in between. Germline values: CDR1 SGHDN, CDR2 FVKESK. Study results and caveats: For effector cells, clones above 20 RNA copies held over 99% of molecules; for naive cells, under 1%. Barcode sharing among identical TCR molecules could make large clones appear smaller.

Preparation methods for the bulk TCR libraries were those previously described, with listed TCR primers. TCRdb re-derived calls from the PCR reads in MiXCR, one entry per CDR3 protein. The repertoire includes about 9,800 distinct CDR3 sequences, around 19% of them detected once, and approximately 1.4% sits in the top ten. The chain combines TRBV14 with TRBJ2-7, with D possibly called TRBD1 or TRBD2 (6 bases each). Sequences were obtained from naive CD8+ T cells from blood, with Jurkat cell RNA spiked in. Subset noted: FACS-sorted CD8+CD4-CCR7+CD45RA+ naive T cells. This receptor was taken from a human donor in good health. Some libraries in this study had Jurkat cell RNA spiked in. CDR3 protein: CASSQKGGAGVREQYF. Here the CDR3 DNA reads TGTGCCAGCAGCCAAAAGGGGGGTGCCGGGGTCCGGGAGCAGTACTTC. Full variable domain (rest looked up from reference TRBV14 and TRBJ2-7): EAGVTQFPSHSVIEKGQTVTLRCDPISGHDNLYWYRRVMGKEIKFLLHFVKESKQDESGMPNNRFLAERTGGTYSTLKVQPAELEDSGVYFCASSQKGGAGVREQYFGPGTRLTVT.